The T cell receptor beta chain under discussion was sequenced for a study of CD8+CD57+ T cells in acquired aplastic anemia. Genomic DNA provided the template from which TCR beta VDJ and CDR3 profiles were obtained. MiXCR, run by TCRdb on the reads, gives a single entry per CDR3 protein. The table has some 290,000 distinct CDR3 sequences, around three fifths seen once. The sequence derives from a human donor with severe aplastic anemia or a healthy control (not recorded which). The sequenced material came from sorted CD4+, CD8+, or CD8+CD57+ T cells (not recorded which) from PBMCs.

CDR3 DNA: TGTGCCAGCAGCTCCAAGCGGGGAAGCACAGATACGCAGTATTTT. Its translation: CASSSKRGSTDTQYF. J is TRBJ2-3 and V is TRBV5-4; 7 bases line up with TRBD2. The CDR3 is 15 amino acids. Trimming took 3 bases from V and 0 from J; bases not matched to a gene: 4. Per the germline V gene, CDR1 is SGHNT and CDR2 is YYREEE (reference sequence). Supplemented by reference TRBV5-4 and TRBJ2-3, the full variable domain reads ETGVTQSPTHLIKTRGQQVTLRCSSQSGHNTVSWYQQALGQGPQFIFQYYREEENGRGNFPPRFSGLQFPNYSSELNVNALELDDSALYLCASSSKRGSTDTQYFGPGTRLTVL.